The entry below describes one T cell receptor (beta chain). Vbeta (60) and Jbeta (13) primers were used in the PCR. The table came from immunoSEQ multiplex PCR; TCRdb's copy has only in-frame clones and leaves some out. The sample shows roughly 100,000 clones, approximately 80% of them seen only once. The data originate from a study of cytomegalovirus exposure and HLA in healthy donors. The CDR3 sequence is 15 residues long. The germline V gene encodes CDR1 MNHEY and CDR2 SMNVEV (reference sequence). V dropped 5 bases and J dropped 2 bases, with 13 bases sitting between them. This sequence was found in a young man in good health and CMV-seropositive. The chain combines TRBV27 with TRBJ2-1; the D is unclear. The sample taken for sequencing was PBMCs. CDR3 region: CASSPSSPPYNEQFF. The CDR3 region has the DNA TGTGCCAGCAGTCCCAGTTCCCCCCCCTACAATGAGCAGTTCTTC.